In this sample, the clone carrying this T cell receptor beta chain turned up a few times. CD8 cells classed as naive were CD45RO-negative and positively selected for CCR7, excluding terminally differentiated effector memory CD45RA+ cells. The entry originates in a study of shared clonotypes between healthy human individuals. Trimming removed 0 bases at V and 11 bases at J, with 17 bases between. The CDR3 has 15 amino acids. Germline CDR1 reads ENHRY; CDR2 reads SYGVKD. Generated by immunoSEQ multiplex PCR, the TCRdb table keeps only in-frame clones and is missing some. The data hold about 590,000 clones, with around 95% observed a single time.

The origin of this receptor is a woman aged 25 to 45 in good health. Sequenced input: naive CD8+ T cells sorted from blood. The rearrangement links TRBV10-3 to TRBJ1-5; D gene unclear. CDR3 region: CAISESRSMQSAQHF. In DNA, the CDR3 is TGTGCCATCAGTGAGTCGAGGAGTATGCAGTCAGCCCAGCATTTT.